This paragraph reports one TCR beta chain. Antigen specificity is unknown. CDR3 size: 14 residues. CDR1 and CDR2 from the germline V gene are SGHRS and YFSETQ. V shed 6 bases and J shed 4 bases, with 16 bases lying between them. Here immunoSEQ multiplex PCR was the method, and the copy in TCRdb shows in-frame clones only, minus some. Here the sample spans about 110,000 clones, 88% being singletons. The entry originates in a study of T cell responses to AZD1222 COVID-19 vaccine. Study-wide results and limits: Among AZD1222 vaccinees, only 5 or 6 were seropositive at baseline. Vaccination with two AZD1222 doses was followed by a rise in Spike-specific TCR breadth and depth. Spike was spanned by vaccine-associated CD4 TCRs, with dominance at 160-218 and 743-854. The donors showed a predominance of white British ancestry and of females, with possible underestimation of clonal diversity.

The chain recombines TRBV5-1 with TRBJ1-2; a possible D gene is TRBD1 (5 bases). The receptor's source is an adult in good health. Sequenced here: peripheral blood, sampled on day 0 of AZD1222 vaccination. In DNA, the CDR3 is TGCGCCAGCACACTGCAAGGGGATACCTATGGCTACACCTTC. This encodes CASTLQGDTYGYTF.